Listed here are 15 T cell receptor beta chains from one sample, sequenced in a study of blood T cell repertoires in COVID-19. Produced via immunoSEQ multiplex PCR; TCRdb's table is partial and in-frame only. This sample has about 70,000 clones, with around three quarters found just once. Sequenced input: peripheral blood. The receptors shown here come from a woman aged 80 or over with active or convalescent COVID-19.

V gene TRBV30 combines with J gene TRBJ2-3, with 11 bases lining up with TRBD2. The ends lost 2 bases at V and 14 bases at J; junction bases unmatched: 6. The CDR3 covers 12 residues. From germline, CDR1 is GTSNPN and CDR2 SVGIG (reference sequence). CDR3: CAWSISGGAGYF. CDR3 sequence (DNA): TGTGCCTGGAGTATTAGCGGGGGGGCCGGGTATTTT.

The chain combines TRBV14 with TRBJ2-2; 7 positions agree with TRBD2. The germline V gene has CDR1 SGHDN and CDR2 FVKESK. J lost 4 bases, V lost 2 bases, and 4 bases had no gene match. This CDR3 is built from 15 residues. The CDR3 reads CASSQSSGGTGELFF. The CDR3 DNA sequence: TGTGCCAGCAGCCAAAGCTCGGGGGGCACCGGGGAGCTGTTTTTT.

This chain links TRBV7-2 with TRBJ1-2; TRBD1 aligns across 10 bases. The CDR3 sequence is 14 residues long. V lost 5 bases to trimming and J lost 4 bases; unmatched junction nucleotides: 4. Germline CDR1 SGHTA, CDR2 FQGNSA. CDR3 nucleotides: TGTGCCAGCAGCCAACGGACAGGGGGCTATGGCTACACCTTC. It is translated as CASSQRTGGYGYTF.

The CDR3 region is CASSLDRAEKLFF. The CDR3 DNA reads TGTGCCAGCAGCTTAGACAGGGCTGAAAAACTGTTTTTT. The rearrangement links TRBV7-2 to TRBJ1-4; D is possibly TRBD1 (6 bases). The CDR3 length is 13 residues. The V gene lost 1 base and the J gene lost 7 bases, with 7 bases spanning the gap. Germline lookup yields CDR1 SGHTA and CDR2 FQGNSA.

V usage is TRBV6-6 and J usage is TRBJ2-5, with D possibly TRBD1 on 6 matching bases. V was pared by 2 bases and J by 7 bases, with 14 bases between. The V gene's germline CDR1 is MNHNY and CDR2 SVGAGI (reference sequence). This CDR3 is 14 amino acids long. The DNA for the CDR3 is TGTGCCAGCAGTTACGGGGGCCACCTCGCGACCCAGTACTTC. Protein: CASSYGGHLATQYF.

V and J are TRBV24-1 and TRBJ2-1, with a tentative D call TRBD2 (6 bases). CDR1 and CDR2 (germline): KGHDR, SFDVKD. V was clipped by 3 bases and J by 6 bases, with 14 bases between them. This CDR3 region has 15 residues. CDR3 loop: CATSDAPGLGNEQFF. CDR3 bases: TGTGCCACCAGTGATGCTCCGGGACTGGGCAATGAGCAGTTCTTC.

The chain carries TRBV25-1 and TRBJ1-6; no clear D. Germline CDR1 reads MGHDK; CDR2 reads SYGVNS. The CDR3 extends over 14 amino acids. Deletions cut 4 bases from V and 10 bases from J, with 14 bases between. CDR3 region: CASSGRSDSSPLHF. CDR3 nucleotide sequence: TGTGCCAGCAGTGGACGGAGCGATAGCTCACCCCTCCACTTT.

The V and J genes are TRBV19 and TRBJ2-1, with a weak D call TRBD2 (6 bases). The germline CDR1 and CDR2 sequences are LNHDA and SQIVND (reference sequence). This CDR3 region has 15 residues. V lost 6 bases to trimming and J lost 6 bases, with 18 bases between them. The CDR3 protein is CASRDGSSGLNEQFF. The CDR3 nucleotides read TGTGCCAGTAGGGATGGTAGTAGCGGTCTCAATGAGCAGTTCTTC.

This CDR3 reads CASTSGTGEEKLFF. DNA for the CDR3: TGCGCCAGCACTTCCGGGACAGGGGAAGAAAAACTGTTTTTT. This chain joins TRBV5-1 and TRBJ1-4; 10 bases fit TRBD1. The germline V gene encodes CDR1 SGHRS and CDR2 YFSETQ. This CDR3 has 14 residues. Trimming at V came to 6 bases and at J to 8 bases, leaving 7 bases not matched to a gene.

This chain uses TRBV7-6 with TRBJ1-1, with 8 bases that match TRBD1. CDR3 length: 16 amino acids. CDR1 and CDR2 from the germline V gene are SGHVS and FNYEAQ. The V gene end was trimmed by 2 bases and the J gene end by 0 bases; junction bases not matched to a gene: 5. CDR3 sequence (DNA): TGTGCCAGCAGCTTAAGCACAGGGGGAATGAACACTGAAGCTTTCTTT. Its protein is CASSLSTGGMNTEAFF.

The genes are TRBV20-1 and TRBJ1-2; weak D call: TRBD1 (6 bases). The CDR3 length is 14 residues. CDR1 is DFQATT, CDR2 SNEGSKA, per germline (reference sequence). Trimming left V 3 bases short and J 8 bases short, with 19 bases between. The CDR3 DNA reads TGCAGTGCTAGTTTTAATTCGGGGGGCAAAGGCTACACCTTC. Amino acid sequence: CSASFNSGGKGYTF.

The chain recombines TRBV27 with TRBJ2-7; TRBD1 aligns across 10 bases. Losses at the gene ends were 2 bases for V and 7 bases for J; bases not matched to a gene: 5. The germline CDR1 and CDR2 sequences are MNHEY and SMNVEV (reference sequence). This CDR3 is built from 14 residues. CDR3 amino acids: CASSLRQGAREQYF. Here the CDR3 DNA reads TGTGCCAGCAGTTTAAGACAGGGGGCAAGGGAGCAGTACTTC.

The rearrangement joins TRBV5-1 to TRBJ1-2; D not certain. Trimming cost V 0 bases and J 4 bases, with 13 bases left between them. The CDR3 is 15 residues long. CDR1 and CDR2 from the germline V gene are SGHRS and YFSETQ. This CDR3 reads CASSLGGDLGYGYTF. The CDR3 region has the DNA TGCGCCAGCAGCTTGGGGGGAGATCTAGGCTATGGCTACACCTTC.

V gene TRBV7-2 combines with J gene TRBJ2-7; TRBD1 is a possible D gene (6 bases). This CDR3 spans 14 amino acids. The V end was cut by 0 bases, the J end by 9 bases, with 15 bases between. The germline V gene has CDR1 SGHTA and CDR2 FQGNSA. CDR3 in amino acids: CASSLADARDMQYF. CDR3 coding DNA: TGTGCCAGCAGCTTAGCAGATGCCCGGGACATGCAGTACTTC.

Points on this clone: This CDR3 is also generated by other DNA sequences in the sample. J is TRBJ1-1 and V is TRBV13; D is ambiguous. This CDR3 is built from 14 residues. Looked up from germline, CDR1 is PRHDT and CDR2 is FYEKMQ (reference sequence). The V end lost 0 bases, the J end lost 1 base, and 6 bases lay between the germline ends. CDR3 nucleotide sequence: TGTGCCAGCAGCTTAGGCCGGGGGAACACTGAAGCTTTCTTT. As protein: CASSLGRGNTEAFF. Complete variable domain (other parts from reference TRBV13 and TRBJ1-1): AAGVIQSPRHLIKEKRETATLKCYPIPRHDTVYWYQQGPGQDPQFLISFYEKMQSDKGSIPDRFSAQQFSDYHSELNMSSLELGDSALYFCASSLGRGNTEAFFGQGTRLTVV.